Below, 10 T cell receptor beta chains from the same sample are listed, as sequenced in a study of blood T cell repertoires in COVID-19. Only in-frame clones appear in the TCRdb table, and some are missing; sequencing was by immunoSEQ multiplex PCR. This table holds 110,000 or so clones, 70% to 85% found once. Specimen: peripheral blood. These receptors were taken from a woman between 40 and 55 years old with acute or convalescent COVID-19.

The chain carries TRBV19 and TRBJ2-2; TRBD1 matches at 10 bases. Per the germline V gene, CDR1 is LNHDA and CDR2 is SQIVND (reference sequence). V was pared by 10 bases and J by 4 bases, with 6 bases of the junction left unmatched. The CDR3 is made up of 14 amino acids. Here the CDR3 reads CAIGGTGATGELFF. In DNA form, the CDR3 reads TGTGCCATAGGGGGGACAGGGGCCACCGGGGAGCTGTTTTTT.

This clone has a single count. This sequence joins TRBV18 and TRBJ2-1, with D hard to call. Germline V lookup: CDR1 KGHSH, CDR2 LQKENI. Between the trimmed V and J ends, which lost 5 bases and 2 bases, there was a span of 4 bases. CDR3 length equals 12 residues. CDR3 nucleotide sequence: TGTGCCAGCTCAACTGCCTACAATGAGCAGTTCTTC. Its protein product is CASSTAYNEQFF.

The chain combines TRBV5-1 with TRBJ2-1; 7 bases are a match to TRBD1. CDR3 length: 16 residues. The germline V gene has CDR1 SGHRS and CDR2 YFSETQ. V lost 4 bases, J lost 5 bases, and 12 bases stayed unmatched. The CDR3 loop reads CASSPRGRDRNNEQFF. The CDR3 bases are TGCGCCAGCAGCCCGAGGGGTAGGGACAGAAACAATGAGCAGTTCTTC.

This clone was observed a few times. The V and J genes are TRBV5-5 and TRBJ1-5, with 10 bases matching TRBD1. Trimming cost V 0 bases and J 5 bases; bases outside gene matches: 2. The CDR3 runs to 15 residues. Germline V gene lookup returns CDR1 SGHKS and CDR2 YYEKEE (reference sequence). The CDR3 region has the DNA TGTGCCAGCAGCTTGGGGGGACAGGGGTATCAGCCCCAGCATTTT. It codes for CASSLGGQGYQPQHF.

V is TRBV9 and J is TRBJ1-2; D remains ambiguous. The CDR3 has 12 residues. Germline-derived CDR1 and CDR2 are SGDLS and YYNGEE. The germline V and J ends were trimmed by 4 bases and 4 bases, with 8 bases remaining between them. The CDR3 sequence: CASSIGLYGYTF. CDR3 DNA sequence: TGTGCCAGCAGCATCGGACTCTATGGCTACACCTTC.

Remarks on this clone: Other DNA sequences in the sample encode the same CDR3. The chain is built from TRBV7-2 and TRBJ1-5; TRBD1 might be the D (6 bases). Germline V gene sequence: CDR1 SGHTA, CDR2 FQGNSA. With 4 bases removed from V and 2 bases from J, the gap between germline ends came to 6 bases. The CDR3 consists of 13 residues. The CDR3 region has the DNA TGTGCCAGCAGCTACAGGGGCAATCAGCCCCAGCATTTT. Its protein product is CASSYRGNQPQHF.

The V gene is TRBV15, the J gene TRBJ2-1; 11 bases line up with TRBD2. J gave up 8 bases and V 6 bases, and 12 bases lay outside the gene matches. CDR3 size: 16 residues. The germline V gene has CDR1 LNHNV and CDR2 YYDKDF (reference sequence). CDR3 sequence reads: CATSIIPSGGKDEQFF. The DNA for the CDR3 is TGTGCCACCAGTATAATCCCTAGCGGGGGGAAAGATGAGCAGTTCTTC. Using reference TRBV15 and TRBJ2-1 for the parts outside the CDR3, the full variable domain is DAMVIQNPRYQVTQFGKPVTLSCSQTLNHNVMYWYQQKSSQAPKLLFHYYDKDFNNEADTPDNFQSRRPNTSFCFLDIRSPGLGDTAMYLCATSIIPSGGKDEQFFGPGTRLTVL.

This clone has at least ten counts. CDR3 sequence: CASSPSNRGWYEQYF. The CDR3 DNA reads TGTGCCAGCAGCCCTTCAAACAGGGGTTGGTACGAGCAGTACTTC. V gene TRBV3-1 (or the pseudogene TRBV3-2) combines with J gene TRBJ2-7; 7 nucleotides agree with TRBD1. The CDR3 runs to 15 residues. Trimming removed 4 bases from V and 4 bases from J; junction bases left unmatched: 10. The germline V gene has CDR1 LGHDT and CDR2 YNNKEL (reference sequence).

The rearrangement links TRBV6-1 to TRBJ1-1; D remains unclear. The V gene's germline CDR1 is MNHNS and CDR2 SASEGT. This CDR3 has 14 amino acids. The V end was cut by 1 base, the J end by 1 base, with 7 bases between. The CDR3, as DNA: TGTGCCAGCAGTGAAGTGTACACGAACACTGAAGCTTTCTTT. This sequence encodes CASSEVYTNTEAFF.

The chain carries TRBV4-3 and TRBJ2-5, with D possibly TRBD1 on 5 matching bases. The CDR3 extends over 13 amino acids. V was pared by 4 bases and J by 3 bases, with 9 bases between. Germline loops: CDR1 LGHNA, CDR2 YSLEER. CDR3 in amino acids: CASSRSTEETQYF. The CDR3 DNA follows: TGCGCCAGCAGCCGGTCGACAGAAGAGACCCAGTACTTC.